Here is one TCR beta chain with its context. The record originates from a study of OX40 agonist ivuxolimab in advanced cancers. This CDR3 contains 14 residues. V was shortened by 2 bases and J by 8 bases, with 16 bases between the two germline ends. Germline CDR1 is SQVTM and CDR2 is ANQGSEA. The table came from immunoSEQ multiplex PCR; TCRdb's copy has only in-frame clones and leaves some out. The sample includes 57,000 or so clones, about 88% of them seen just once. Sequences were derived from CD4+ or CD8+ T cells sorted from blood, sampled in a trial of the OX40 agonist ivuxolimab. This clonotype was sampled from an adult with an advanced solid tumor such as melanoma, head and neck, liver or kidney cancer. The gene calls are TRBV29-1 and TRBJ2-1, with D perhaps matching TRBD2 (7 bases). DNA of the CDR3: TGCAGCGTTGAAAAGGGGGGGCCTGAAGATGAGCAGTTCTTC. Amino acids: CSVEKGGPEDEQFF.